The rows below give T cell receptor beta chains drawn from one sample of a study of molecular identifiers for immune sequencing clone quantification. TCRdb recomputed calls from the PCR reads with MiXCR, one row per CDR3 protein. The top ten hold 0.65% to 0.95% of the sample, which has approximately 500,000 distinct CDR3 sequences, around 21% seen once. Sequenced: naive CD8+ T cells from blood, with Jurkat cell RNA spiked in. These receptors were obtained from a human donor in good health. Some libraries in this study had Jurkat cell RNA spiked in. CDR3s include the opening cysteine and the closing phenylalanine or tryptophan. Fields, in order: clone size, V gene, J gene, CDR3 protein. Expanded clones are given a class, and other clones once, few, many or no size at all.

few,TRBV5-5,TRBJ2-7,CASSPGLDLPEQYF
.,TRBV10-2,TRBJ2-3,CASSEIDTQCF
many,TRBV7-2,TRBJ2-1,CASSPLTNEQFF
few,TRBV20-1,TRBJ2-7,CSAWNQTSSYYEQYF
.,TRBV11-2,TRBJ2-1,CASTRALGLNEQFF
.,TRBV4-3,TRBJ2-1,CASSPAVGTGVNEQFF
few,TRBV4-3,TRBJ2-5,CASSNSIGGRETQYF
.,TRBV4-3,TRBJ1-5,CAGSQDRGSNQPQHF
many,TRBV5-8,TRBJ2-3,CASRNEEKGLTDTQYF
many,TRBV2,TRBJ1-2,CASPQGYTF
many,TRBV12-3/TRBV12-4,TRBJ2-3,CASRLGLAGVTDTQYF